This T cell receptor (beta chain) was recorded in a study of memory CD4+ T cells and cytomegalovirus serostatus. Single viable CD3+CD4+CD8-CD45RO+ cells were sorted as the memory CD4+ T cells. Repertoires were generated with immunoSEQ multiplex PCR, while TCRdb's copy carries only in-frame clones and drops some. This sample yields about 82,000 clones, of which 80% are seen a single time; less than 0.85% belongs to the top ten. The germline V gene encodes CDR1 SGHAT and CDR2 FQNNGV. There are 14 residues in the CDR3. Trimming took 5 bases from V and 0 from J, leaving 10 bases between them. Material for sequencing was memory CD4+ T cells from blood. The sequence was collected from an adult in good health and CMV-seronegative. The rearrangement links TRBV11-2 to TRBJ1-2, with a possible D match to TRBD1 (5 bases). This CDR3 reads CASSPSGSNYGYTF. The CDR3 DNA is TGTGCCAGCAGCCCTTCAGGGTCTAACTATGGCTACACCTTC.